The 11 T cell receptor beta chains presented below share a single source sample, sequenced in a study of beta chain features in type 1 diabetes. Every bit of the isolated RNA underwent reverse transcription, so sequencing read expressed TCRB transcripts. Produced via immunoSEQ multiplex PCR; TCRdb's table is partial and in-frame only. The repertoire holds 400,000 to 450,000 clones, with approximately 14% as singletons. Material: naive CD4+ T cells from blood. These receptors all stem from a young man in good health.

This sequence joins TRBV18 and TRBJ2-5; maybe TRBD2 (7 bases). The CDR3 is 16 amino acids. From germline, CDR1 is KGHSH and CDR2 LQKENI. V shed 5 bases and J shed 2 bases, with 18 bases lying between them. The CDR3 reads CASSDLHGGPQETQYF. CDR3 nucleotides: TGTGCCAGCTCAGATCTCCACGGGGGGCCACAAGAGACCCAGTACTTC.

J is TRBJ1-1 and V is TRBV7-2; no clear D gene. The CDR3 runs to 12 residues. The germline V and J ends were trimmed by 0 bases and 4 bases, with 3 bases remaining between them. Germline assignment: CDR1 SGHTA and CDR2 FQGNSA. The CDR3 region has the DNA TGTGCCAGCAGCTTAGCGTTCACTGAAGCTTTCTTT. Amino acids: CASSLAFTEAFF.

In its sample, this clone was seen a few times. This chain joins TRBV6-1 and TRBJ1-4; D is possibly TRBD1 (5 bases). V lost 3 bases, J lost 3 bases, and 11 bases lay in between. The CDR3 is 15 residues long. CDR1 is MNHNS and CDR2 is SASEGT in the germline V gene. This CDR3 is CASSDLTGPNEKLFF. The CDR3 DNA sequence: TGTGCCAGCAGTGATCTTACAGGTCCTAATGAAAAACTGTTTTTT.

This chain joins TRBV5-6 and TRBJ2-5; TRBD2 aligns across 8 bases. The CDR3 is 14 amino acids. J gave up 5 bases and V 5 bases, and 8 bases lay outside the gene matches. Germline CDR1 reads SGHDT; CDR2 reads YYEEEE. The DNA for the CDR3 is TGTGCCAGCAGTTTAGCGGGAAAAAGCGAGACCCAGTACTTC. As protein: CASSLAGKSETQYF.

The chain carries TRBV4-3 and TRBJ2-1, with D possibly being TRBD1 or TRBD2 (7 bases each). Per the germline V gene, CDR1 is LGHNA and CDR2 is YSLEER. Trimming shortened V by 0 bases and J by 4 bases, and 13 bases separated the two germline ends. The CDR3 covers 16 residues. The CDR3, as DNA: TGCGCCAGCAGCCAAGAAAGACAGGGAGGGTACAATGAGCAGTTCTTC. Its translation: CASSQERQGGYNEQFF.

This rearrangement joins TRBV25-1 to TRBJ1-3, with 7 bases fitting TRBD1. Looked up from germline, CDR1 is MGHDK and CDR2 is SYGVNS. The CDR3 loop spans 16 amino acids. Losses at the gene ends were 3 bases for V and 2 bases for J; bases not matched to a gene: 7. The CDR3 nucleotides are TGTGCCAGCAGTGAGACAGGGTTCCTCACTGGAAACACCATATATTTT. It encodes CASSETGFLTGNTIYF.

V and J are TRBV18 and TRBJ1-2; no definite D call. V was trimmed by 6 bases and J by 5 bases, leaving 16 bases between them. The CDR3 is 14 residues long. Germline-derived CDR1 and CDR2 are KGHSH and LQKENI. CDR3 region: CASSNQADSYGYTF. The DNA of the CDR3 is TGTGCCAGCTCGAACCAAGCGGATTCTTATGGCTACACCTTC.

This clone was counted a few times. This rearrangement joins TRBV7-9 to TRBJ1-1; D is possibly TRBD1 (5 bases). Trimming took off 3 bases at V and 0 bases at J, with 11 bases between the two ends. This CDR3 contains 15 residues. Germline V gives CDR1 SEHNR, CDR2 FQNEAQ (reference sequence). The CDR3 DNA sequence: TGTGCCAGCAGCTTGCTAGGGACGATGAACACTGAAGCTTTCTTT. This encodes CASSLLGTMNTEAFF.

Only a few counts were recorded for this clone. This chain links TRBV7-9 with TRBJ2-1; D is unresolved. Trimming stripped 8 bases from V and 1 base from J, with 9 bases between. CDR3 size: 13 residues. Germline V gives CDR1 SEHNR, CDR2 FQNEAQ (reference sequence). CDR3 protein: CASRQPSYNEQFF. The CDR3 DNA reads as TGTGCCAGCCGTCAACCATCCTACAATGAGCAGTTCTTC.

This clone has just a few counts. The rearrangement uses TRBV5-1 and TRBJ1-2; possible D gene TRBD1, 6 bases. The V end was cut by 4 bases, the J end by 3 bases, with 13 bases between. The germline CDR1 and CDR2 sequences are SGHRS and YFSETQ. The CDR3 runs 14 residues. This CDR3 reads CASSPAGGHYGYTF. In DNA, the CDR3 is TGCGCCAGCAGCCCCGCTGGGGGCCACTATGGCTACACCTTC.

This clone was detected only a few times. The V and J genes are TRBV19 and TRBJ2-3; 7 nucleotides line up with TRBD1. The ends lost 5 bases at V and 2 bases at J; junction bases unmatched: 13. This CDR3 is 17 amino acids long. Per the germline V gene, CDR1 is LNHDA and CDR2 is SQIVND (reference sequence). The DNA for the CDR3 is TGTGCCAGTAGTCACGTCAGGGGGATTGAGGACACAGATACGCAGTATTTT. Its protein is CASSHVRGIEDTDTQYF.